Given below is one T cell receptor (beta chain) in context. Its antigen is unidentified. TCRdb independently ran MiXCR on the 5' RACE reads; one entry per CDR3 protein. The sample has 50,000 to 60,000 distinct CDR3 sequences; around 10% are singletons. The sample is drawn from a study of early T cells in non-severe SARS-CoV-2 infection. About the research overall: Unsorted whole blood bulk RNA was sequenced, with unpaired chains.

Study results and caveats: Matching against VDJdb likely underestimated virus-specific expansions, favoring anti-spike CD8.

The CDR3 has 14 amino acids. The V gene end was trimmed by 4 bases and the J gene end by 8 bases; junction bases not matched to a gene: 8. Germline-derived CDR1 and CDR2 are SGHNT and YYREEE (reference sequence). The sample consisted of whole blood, taken at baseline. The J gene is TRBJ2-1, the V gene TRBV5-4; 8 nucleotides agree with TRBD2. The clonotype originates from an adult who was a healthcare worker with PCR-confirmed SARS-CoV-2 infection or an uninfected control (not recorded which). CDR3 loop: CASSPRGANDEQFF. CDR3 in DNA: TGTGCCAGCAGCCCGCGGGGGGCGAATGATGAGCAGTTCTTC.